Ten or more counts support the clone carrying this TCR beta chain. The CDR3 loop spans 12 amino acids. CDR1 GTSNPN and CDR2 SVGIG come from the germline V gene (reference sequence). The V end lost 8 bases, the J end lost 3 bases, and 13 bases lay between the germline ends. The record originates from a study of T-cell memory formation after mild COVID-19. In TCRdb, the 5' RACE reads were re-called with MiXCR into one record per CDR3 protein. The sample lists about 38,000 distinct CDR3 sequences; about 10% were seen once. The clonotype originates from a young man who had mild COVID-19 (a few samples of this study predate the infection). Cell type and time point are not known. What was sequenced was PBMCs or a T cell subset sorted from them (not recorded which). This chain links TRBV30 with TRBJ1-2; D perhaps matches TRBD1 (5 bases). DNA for the CDR3: TGTGCCCGGGACCGAGGCCACTATGGCTACACCTTC. Amino acid sequence: CARDRGHYGYTF.